Each of the 23 T cell receptor beta chains below was sequenced from the same sample in a study of post-analysis software for immune sequencing data. Presence of unique molecular identifiers characterized the TCR beta cDNA libraries. Using its own MiXCR run on the PCR reads, TCRdb lists one record per CDR3 protein. The sample comprises roughly 160,000 distinct CDR3 sequences, 30% to 45% of which are singletons, and 25% to 35% rests with the top ten. The input for sequencing was blood, taken after autologous hematopoietic stem cell transplantation. The receptors here all came from a girl aged 10 to 17 with multiple sclerosis.

This clonotype appeared a few times. This chain uses TRBV4-3 with TRBJ2-3; weak D call: TRBD2 (6 bases). Per the germline V gene, CDR1 is LGHNA and CDR2 is YSLEER. The CDR3 is 15 residues long. Trimming cost V 4 bases and J 2 bases, with 13 bases left between them. CDR3 sequence reads: CASSLRLVDTDTQYF. The DNA of the CDR3 is TGCGCCAGCAGCCTAAGACTAGTGGACACAGATACGCAGTATTTT.

V is TRBV2 and J is TRBJ1-2; D not resolved. Germline loops: CDR1 SNHLY, CDR2 FYNNEI. Trimming left V 2 bases short and J 0 bases short, with 7 bases between. The CDR3 has 14 amino acids. CDR3 DNA sequence: TGTGCCAGCAGTGAAAGCGGAGCTAACTATGGCTACACCTTC. Translating gives CASSESGANYGYTF.

This clonotype was observed a handful of times. The chain carries TRBV9 and TRBJ2-3; D unresolved. Germline CDR1 is SGDLS and CDR2 is YYNGEE. Trimming stripped 5 bases from V and 0 bases from J, with 16 bases between. This CDR3 has 16 amino acids. The CDR3 nucleotides are TGTGCCAGCAGTCCATGGGGTCGCACTAGCACAGATACGCAGTATTTT. Translation gives CASSPWGRTSTDTQYF.

The CDR3 loop is CARGTGNFQPQHF. In nucleotides, the CDR3 is TGTGCCCGCGGGACAGGGAATTTTCAGCCCCAGCATTTT. This chain uses TRBV7-6 with TRBJ1-5; TRBD1 matches 9 bases. The CDR3 has 13 residues. V dropped 11 bases and J dropped 6; count of bases not matched to a gene: 8. From germline, CDR1 is SGHVS and CDR2 FNYEAQ.

The chain recombines TRBV6-5 with TRBJ2-1; tentatively, D is TRBD1 or TRBD2 (5 bases each). Trimming took off 4 bases at V and 1 base at J, with 11 bases between the two ends. CDR1 is MNHEY and CDR2 is SVGAGI in the germline V gene. The CDR3 sequence is 15 residues long. The CDR3: CASSLGTHSYNEQFF. The CDR3 DNA reads as TGTGCCAGCAGTTTAGGGACGCATTCCTACAATGAGCAGTTCTTC.

CDR3 bases: TGTGCCAGCAGTTTATGGGGGGCTCGGGACACTGAAGCTTTCTTT. It yields the protein CASSLWGARDTEAFF. The rearrangement links TRBV28 to TRBJ1-1, with a possible D match to TRBD1 (6 bases). V shed 0 bases and J shed 3 bases, with 11 bases lying between them. CDR1 and CDR2 (germline): MDHEN, SYDVKM. The CDR3 has 15 amino acids.

This clonotype was counted between two and nine times. The V gene is TRBV6-2 or TRBV6-3, the J gene TRBJ1-2, with 9 nucleotides matching TRBD1. This CDR3 region has 15 residues. In germline, CDR1 is MNHEY, CDR2 SVGEGT. The trim removed 0 bases at V and 8 bases at J, leaving 7 bases unmatched. The CDR3 spells CASSYSGQGNEGYTF. The CDR3, as DNA: TGTGCCAGCAGTTACTCCGGACAGGGGAACGAAGGCTACACCTTC.

V gene TRBV7-2 combines with J gene TRBJ2-7; no clear D. Deletions cut 5 bases from V and 0 bases from J, with 11 bases between. This CDR3 has 14 residues. Germline V CDR1 and CDR2: SGHTA, FQGNSA. CDR3 sequence (DNA): TGTGCCAGCAGCCGCGCCTGGGTCTCCTACGAGCAGTACTTC. It is translated as CASSRAWVSYEQYF.

This clonotype was found many times. CDR3 bases: TGTGCCATCAGTGAGTCACGGCAGGATAACTATGGCTACACCTTC. Protein product: CAISESRQDNYGYTF. This chain uses TRBV10-3 with TRBJ1-2, with unresolved D. This CDR3 spans 15 amino acids. V shed 0 bases and J shed 1 base, with 9 bases lying between them. The germline V gene has CDR1 ENHRY and CDR2 SYGVKD.

This clonotype was picked up a small number of times. The chain links TRBV20-1 to TRBJ1-2; D perhaps matches TRBD1 (6 bases). Trimming cost V 5 bases and J 8 bases, with 15 bases left between them. CDR3 length: 12 amino acids. CDR1 and CDR2 from the germline V gene are DFQATT and SNEGSKA (reference sequence). The CDR3 spells CSAPDSRFGYTF. In DNA form, the CDR3 reads TGCAGTGCTCCGGACAGTCGATTCGGCTACACCTTC.

J is TRBJ1-2 and V is TRBV5-1; D may be TRBD1 (5 bases). Germline V gene data show CDR1 as SGHRS and CDR2 as YFSETQ. The length of the CDR3 is 12 residues. Trimming removed 3 bases from V and 8 bases from J, with 11 bases in between. CDR3 nucleotide sequence: TGCGCCAGCAGCTCGACGGGGGACGGCTACACCTTC. Amino acids: CASSSTGDGYTF.

This clonotype showed up many times. The chain employs TRBV7-3 and TRBJ2-1; 11 positions agree with TRBD2. V dropped 5 bases and J dropped 9; count of bases not matched to a gene: 9. The CDR3 loop spans 15 amino acids. Germline CDR1 and CDR2: SGHTA and FQGTGA. For the CDR3, the DNA is TGTGCCAGCAGCCTTAGCGGGGGGGGTAGTAGTGAGCAGTTCTTC. It is translated as CASSLSGGGSSEQFF.

The rearrangement links TRBV24-1 to TRBJ2-7; D is tentatively TRBD1 or TRBD2 (5 bases each). The better agreement between TRBJ2-5 and the DNA end casts doubt on the J call. CDR1 is KGHDR and CDR2 is SFDVKD in the germline V gene. The CDR3 covers 15 residues. CDR3 sequence (DNA): TGTGCCACCAGTGATACCGGGGACGGTGTGGAGACCCAGTACTTC. Residues: CATSDTGDGVETQYF.

This sequence joins TRBV27 and TRBJ1-6; no firm D call. CDR1 and CDR2 (germline): MNHEY, SMNVEV (reference sequence). The V gene lost 2 bases and the J gene lost 9 bases, with 5 bases spanning the gap. CDR3 length equals 12 residues. CDR3 nucleotides: TGTGCCAGCAGTTTACTGGGTTCACCCCTCCACTTT. The encoded protein is CASSLLGSPLHF.

This sequence joins TRBV12-3 or TRBV12-4 and TRBJ1-2, with D perhaps matching TRBD1 (5 bases). The CDR3 runs 13 residues. V lost 2 bases to trimming and J lost 12 bases, with 16 bases between them. CDR3 in amino acids: CASSLSAGWANTF. CDR3 sequence (DNA): TGTGCCAGCAGTTTAAGCGCAGGGTGGGCGAACACCTTC.

This clonotype was observed at least ten times. The genes are TRBV20-1 and TRBJ1-2, with D uncertain. The V gene lost 2 bases and the J gene lost 4 bases, with 8 bases spanning the gap. CDR1 is DFQATT, CDR2 SNEGSKA, per germline (reference sequence). The CDR3 loop spans 12 amino acids. The CDR3 loop reads CSARQGSYGYTF. CDR3 coding DNA: TGCAGTGCTAGACAAGGGTCCTATGGCTACACCTTC.

The chain has TRBV7-8 and TRBJ1-2; TRBD1 agrees at 12 bases. V lost 3 bases, J lost 11 bases, and 22 bases stayed unmatched. The CDR3 has 19 amino acids. Germline V CDR1 and CDR2: SGHVS, FQNEAQ. CDR3 bases: TGTGCCAGCAGCTTCGCCATAGTACAACCGGGACAGGGGGCTCCGAGGTACACCTTC. This gives the protein CASSFAIVQPGQGAPRYTF.

V and J are TRBV28 and TRBJ2-1, with D unclear. This CDR3 region has 15 residues. V gave up 5 bases and J gave up 0 bases, with 11 bases separating them. CDR1 and CDR2 from the germline V gene are MDHEN and SYDVKM. In DNA, the CDR3 is TGTGCCAGCAGTCGGAGCTTAAGCTCCTACAATGAGCAGTTCTTC. Protein product: CASSRSLSSYNEQFF.

The chain carries TRBV4-1 and TRBJ2-7; D may be TRBD2 (6 bases). CDR1 and CDR2 (germline): MGHRA, YSYEKL. The V end was cut by 1 base, the J end by 2 bases, with 12 bases between. This CDR3 has 15 residues. The CDR3 DNA sequence: TGCGCCAGCAGCCAAGCAGGAGGGGTCCCCTACGAGCAGTACTTC. Translated, it gives CASSQAGGVPYEQYF.

The gene calls are TRBV20-1 and TRBJ2-1; 10 bases are a match to TRBD2. Germline V gives CDR1 DFQATT, CDR2 SNEGSKA (reference sequence). The CDR3 is 14 residues long. V lost 3 bases and J lost 5; bases outside the gene matches: 4. CDR3 amino acids: CSARLAGGHNEQFF. In DNA, the CDR3 is TGCAGTGCTAGGTTAGCGGGGGGTCACAATGAGCAGTTCTTC.

Only a few counts were recorded for this clonotype. The chain links TRBV5-1 to TRBJ2-5; D unresolved. Between the trimmed V and J ends, which lost 4 bases and 3 bases, there was a span of 10 bases. The CDR3 contains 13 residues. Germline V gene data show CDR1 as SGHRS and CDR2 as YFSETQ. CDR3 sequence reads: CASSPGPEETQYF. CDR3 bases: TGCGCCAGCAGCCCCGGACCAGAAGAGACCCAGTACTTC.

This clonotype was seen a few times. The V call is TRBV24-1, the J call TRBJ2-1; the match to TRBD2 covers 9 bases. Germline loops: CDR1 KGHDR, CDR2 SFDVKD. J lost 14 bases, V lost 3 bases, and 16 bases had no gene match. There are 16 residues in the CDR3. For the CDR3, the DNA is TGTGCCACCAGTGATCACTCTAGCGGGATCTCCGGTGGGAAGTTCTTC. This encodes CATSDHSSGISGGKFF.

Many counts were recorded for this clonotype. The gene calls are TRBV27 and TRBJ2-7; D is unclear. V lost 2 bases, J lost 6 bases, and 11 bases lay in between. Germline-derived CDR1 and CDR2 are MNHEY and SMNVEV (reference sequence). The CDR3 is made up of 13 amino acids. This CDR3 is CASSLLQAREQYF. CDR3 bases: TGTGCCAGCAGTTTACTCCAAGCGCGCGAGCAGTACTTC.